The sequence of this T cell receptor (beta chain) was determined in a study of cytomegalovirus exposure and HLA in healthy donors. General study points: Cytomegalovirus status, reportedly, was diagnosed with high specificity and sensitivity by the classifier. Later analysis showed TCR association rates varying by HLA locus, highest for DRB1 and lowest for HLA-C.

On this clone itself: Its cognate antigen is unknown.

Though nominally healthy at sampling, donors likely had unrecorded immune exposures. The PCR was carried out with 60 Vbeta primers and 13 Jbeta primers. Authors' data handling: The count from a later analysis was tens of millions of unique TCR beta chains, some 10 million of them shared. TCRdb keeps only in-frame clones here, not all; method: immunoSEQ multiplex PCR. V, J and clone size are those of that table, while D and trimming were read from the DNA. Of some 200,000 clones listed, 78% are singletons. Germline V gene data show CDR1 as MGHRA and CDR2 as YSYEKL. The CDR3 loop spans 16 amino acids. This receptor was obtained from a female donor in good health and CMV-seronegative. Sequenced material: PBMCs. The gene calls are TRBV4-1 and TRBJ2-5; TRBD2 agrees at 7 bases. The DNA end is a closer match to TRBJ2-7, so the J assignment may be wrong. The CDR3 protein is CASSQGGGRSSYEQYF. CDR3 sequence (DNA): TGCGCCAGCAGCCAAGGTGGCGGGAGAAGCTCCTACGAGCAGTACTTC.